A single T cell receptor beta chain is shown here with its context. The data stem from a study of cytomegalovirus exposure and HLA in healthy donors. Vbeta (60) and Jbeta (13) primers were used in the PCR. The table came from immunoSEQ multiplex PCR; TCRdb's copy has only in-frame clones and leaves some out. The sample has about 150,000 clones, 80% seen once. Germline V gives CDR1 SNHLY, CDR2 FYNNEI. Germline trimming cut 6 bases from V and 6 bases from J; bases unmatched to any gene: 3. The CDR3 consists of 14 residues. The receptor's source is a man aged 25-45 years in good health and CMV-seropositive. V and J are TRBV2 and TRBJ2-3; 13 bases align to TRBD2. The sample was PBMCs. CDR3 loop: CASRGLAGADTQYF. In nucleotides, the CDR3 is TGTGCCAGCAGAGGACTAGCGGGAGCGGATACGCAGTATTTT. The full variable domain, in which reference TRBV2 and TRBJ2-3 provide the parts outside the CDR3, is EPEVTQTPSHQVTQMGQEVILRCVPISNHLYFYWYRQILGQKVEFLVSFYNNEISEKSEIFDDQFSVERPDGSNFTLKIRSTKLEDSAMYFCASRGLAGADTQYFGPGTRLTVL.